Listed below are T cell receptor beta chains from one sample, sequenced in a study of T-cell memory formation after mild COVID-19. TCRdb analysed the 5' RACE reads with MiXCR anew, one entry per CDR3 protein. The data hold a few hundred thousand distinct CDR3 sequences, with approximately 21% observed a single time. The sample consisted of PBMCs or a T cell subset sorted from them (not recorded which). The receptors derive from an adult woman who had mild COVID-19 (a few samples of this study predate the infection). Cell type and time point are not known. CDR3s include the opening cysteine and the closing phenylalanine or tryptophan. Fields, in order: D gene, clone size, V gene, J gene, CDR3 protein, CDR3 DNA. A D gene is named only where the DNA matches it firmly. Expanded clones get a size class; other rows say once, few or many, or leave the size out.

d_call: -; clone_size: -; v_call: TRBV6-6; j_call: TRBJ2-2; cdr3_aa: CASIPGGRGTGELFF; cdr3_nt: TGTGCCAGCATCCCCGGGGGACGGGGGACCGGGGAGCTGTTTTTT
d_call: -; clone_size: few; v_call: TRBV20-1; j_call: TRBJ2-7; cdr3_aa: CSVSPGREQYF; cdr3_nt: TGCAGTGTTAGCCCAGGGAGGGAGCAGTACTTC
d_call: -; clone_size: -; v_call: TRBV12-3/TRBV12-4; j_call: TRBJ1-2; cdr3_aa: CASRNGPKGDYGYTF; cdr3_nt: TGTGCCAGCAGAAACGGGCCAAAAGGAGACTATGGCTACACCTTC
d_call: -; clone_size: few; v_call: TRBV4-2; j_call: TRBJ1-2; cdr3_aa: CASSRAVGGSSFYGYTF; cdr3_nt: TGTGCCAGCAGCCGAGCGGTGGGGGGGTCCTCGTTCTATGGCTACACCTTC
d_call: -; clone_size: -; v_call: TRBV20-1; j_call: TRBJ2-7; cdr3_aa: CSASTSTGGEQYF; cdr3_nt: TGCAGTGCTTCGACTTCCACTGGTGGAGAGCAGTACTTC
d_call: -; clone_size: -; v_call: TRBV19; j_call: TRBJ2-7; cdr3_aa: CASSMAGGGFSYEQYF; cdr3_nt: TGTGCCAGTAGTATGGCAGGAGGCGGCTTCTCCTACGAGCAGTACTTC
d_call: TRBD1; clone_size: many; v_call: TRBV5-1; j_call: TRBJ2-7; cdr3_aa: CASSRDSSSYEQYF; cdr3_nt: TGCGCCAGCAGCCGGGACAGTAGCTCCTACGAGCAGTACTTC
d_call: -; clone_size: few; v_call: TRBV6-1; j_call: TRBJ2-1; cdr3_aa: CASSGVRAYNEQFF; cdr3_nt: TGTGCCAGCAGTGGGGTAAGGGCTTACAATGAGCAGTTCTTC
d_call: -; clone_size: -; v_call: TRBV7-8; j_call: TRBJ2-3; cdr3_aa: CATGDGARDTQYF; cdr3_nt: TGTGCCACAGGGGACGGAGCAAGAGATACGCAGTATTTT
d_call: -; clone_size: few; v_call: TRBV3-1; j_call: TRBJ1-5; cdr3_aa: CASSSPGHNQPQHF; cdr3_nt: TGTGCCAGCAGCTCACCGGGACACAATCAGCCCCAGCATTTT
d_call: TRBD1; clone_size: few; v_call: TRBV20-1; j_call: TRBJ2-4; cdr3_aa: CSASDRGKRGHF; cdr3_nt: TGCAGTGCCTCTGACAGGGGGAAAAGAGGGCACTTC
d_call: -; clone_size: -; v_call: TRBV6-1; j_call: TRBJ1-2; cdr3_aa: CASSEGYRDYGYTF; cdr3_nt: TGTGCCAGCAGTGAGGGCTACAGGGACTATGGCTACACCTTC
d_call: TRBD2; clone_size: -; v_call: TRBV7-9; j_call: TRBJ2-1; cdr3_aa: CASSLGSGALNEQFF; cdr3_nt: TGTGCCAGCAGCTTAGGAAGCGGGGCTTTAAATGAGCAGTTCTTC
d_call: TRBD1; clone_size: -; v_call: TRBV7-9; j_call: TRBJ2-5; cdr3_aa: CASSLGRQGWGETQYF; cdr3_nt: TGTGCCAGCAGCTTAGGAAGACAGGGTTGGGGAGAGACCCAGTACTTC
d_call: TRBD1; clone_size: -; v_call: TRBV20-1; j_call: TRBJ1-2; cdr3_aa: CSAIDRTGYLDGYTF; cdr3_nt: TGCAGTGCAATTGACCGGACAGGGTATTTGGACGGCTACACCTTC
d_call: -; clone_size: -; v_call: TRBV4-3; j_call: TRBJ1-1; cdr3_aa: CASSQRLALNTEAFF; cdr3_nt: TGCGCCAGCAGCCAAAGACTCGCCTTGAACACTGAAGCTTTCTTT
d_call: TRBD2; clone_size: -; v_call: TRBV5-1; j_call: TRBJ2-5; cdr3_aa: CASSGSGSTETQYF; cdr3_nt: TGCGCCAGCAGCGGTAGCGGGAGTACGGAGACCCAGTACTTC
d_call: TRBD1; clone_size: -; v_call: TRBV12-3/TRBV12-4; j_call: TRBJ2-7; cdr3_aa: CASTDQGARFEQYF; cdr3_nt: TGTGCCAGCACCGATCAGGGGGCGCGTTTCGAGCAGTACTTC
d_call: -; clone_size: -; v_call: TRBV6-2/TRBV6-3; j_call: TRBJ2-7; cdr3_aa: CASSYSLKRYEQYF; cdr3_nt: TGTGCCAGCAGTTACAGTCTCAAGCGGTACGAGCAGTACTTC
d_call: -; clone_size: -; v_call: TRBV19; j_call: TRBJ2-5; cdr3_aa: CASSLYVGGRKTQYF; cdr3_nt: TGTGCCAGTAGTCTTTACGTGGGGGGCAGGAAGACCCAGTACTTC
d_call: -; clone_size: -; v_call: TRBV12-3/TRBV12-4; j_call: TRBJ1-1; cdr3_aa: CASSLRATMNTEAFF; cdr3_nt: TGTGCCAGCAGTTTAAGGGCAACTATGAACACTGAAGCTTTCTTT
d_call: -; clone_size: -; v_call: TRBV20-1; j_call: TRBJ1-2; cdr3_aa: CSARAGVGYTF; cdr3_nt: TGCAGTGCTAGAGCGGGGGTTGGCTACACCTTC
d_call: TRBD1; clone_size: -; v_call: TRBV24-1; j_call: TRBJ2-7; cdr3_aa: CATSDLPWQGANEQYF; cdr3_nt: TGTGCCACCAGTGATTTGCCTTGGCAGGGGGCCAACGAGCAGTACTTC
d_call: -; clone_size: few; v_call: TRBV4-1; j_call: TRBJ1-2; cdr3_aa: CASSQNSEYGYTF; cdr3_nt: TGCGCCAGCAGCCAAAACAGTGAATATGGCTACACCTTC
d_call: TRBD2; clone_size: -; v_call: TRBV14; j_call: TRBJ2-1; cdr3_aa: CASSLIASGLYNEQFF; cdr3_nt: TGTGCCAGCAGCCTAATCGCTAGCGGGCTCTACAATGAGCAGTTCTTC
d_call: -; clone_size: -; v_call: TRBV5-5; j_call: TRBJ1-1; cdr3_aa: CASSLVVVNTEAFF; cdr3_nt: TGTGCCAGCAGCTTGGTGGTTGTGAACACTGAAGCTTTCTTT
d_call: -; clone_size: few; v_call: TRBV5-6; j_call: TRBJ1-2; cdr3_aa: CASLAGNYGYTF; cdr3_nt: TGTGCCAGCTTGGCGGGGAACTATGGCTACACCTTC
d_call: TRBD1; clone_size: -; v_call: TRBV6-1; j_call: TRBJ2-1; cdr3_aa: CASRQGDGPNEQFF; cdr3_nt: TGTGCCAGCAGACAGGGGGACGGACCCAATGAGCAGTTCTTC
d_call: TRBD2; clone_size: -; v_call: TRBV6-6; j_call: TRBJ2-7; cdr3_aa: CASSFRTSGNEQYF; cdr3_nt: TGTGCCAGCAGTTTCAGGACTAGCGGTAACGAGCAGTACTTC
d_call: -; clone_size: -; v_call: TRBV29-1; j_call: TRBJ2-2; cdr3_aa: CSVLDPPGELFF; cdr3_nt: TGCAGCGTATTGGACCCGCCCGGGGAGCTGTTTTTT
d_call: -; clone_size: many; v_call: TRBV7-3; j_call: TRBJ2-7; cdr3_aa: CASSATGLTEQYF; cdr3_nt: TGTGCCAGCAGCGCTACGGGACTTACCGAGCAGTACTTC
d_call: TRBD2; clone_size: -; v_call: TRBV20-1; j_call: TRBJ2-1; cdr3_aa: CSASGGIYEQFF; cdr3_nt: TGCAGTGCTAGCGGGGGGATCTATGAGCAGTTCTTC
d_call: -; clone_size: -; v_call: TRBV12-3/TRBV12-4; j_call: TRBJ2-5; cdr3_aa: CASSSFGEGRETQYF; cdr3_nt: TGTGCCAGCAGCTCATTCGGAGAGGGGAGAGAGACCCAGTACTTC
d_call: -; clone_size: -; v_call: TRBV4-1; j_call: TRBJ2-2; cdr3_aa: CASSQGRGTVTGELFF; cdr3_nt: TGCGCCAGCAGCCAAGGCAGGGGAACTGTCACCGGGGAGCTGTTTTTT
d_call: TRBD2; clone_size: -; v_call: TRBV29-1; j_call: TRBJ2-7; cdr3_aa: CSVRTSGGAREQYF; cdr3_nt: TGCAGCGTCCGAACTAGCGGGGGGGCGCGCGAGCAGTACTTC
d_call: -; clone_size: -; v_call: TRBV12-3/TRBV12-4; j_call: TRBJ2-7; cdr3_aa: CASSHQGYEQYF; cdr3_nt: TGTGCCAGCAGCCACCAGGGCTACGAGCAGTACTTC
d_call: TRBD2; clone_size: -; v_call: TRBV6-1; j_call: TRBJ2-5; cdr3_aa: CASTRSQASGVVETQYF; cdr3_nt: TGTGCCAGCACTCGCTCTCAGGCTAGCGGGGTAGTAGAGACCCAGTACTTC
d_call: -; clone_size: -; v_call: TRBV2; j_call: TRBJ1-2; cdr3_aa: CASSENRVYGYTF; cdr3_nt: TGTGCCAGCAGTGAAAACAGGGTCTATGGCTACACCTTC
d_call: TRBD2; clone_size: -; v_call: TRBV7-9; j_call: TRBJ2-7; cdr3_aa: CASSLRRGSSSEQYF; cdr3_nt: TGTGCCAGCAGCCTTAGGCGGGGGAGCAGCTCCGAGCAGTACTTC
d_call: -; clone_size: -; v_call: TRBV9; j_call: TRBJ1-6; cdr3_aa: CASSEGYNSPLHF; cdr3_nt: TGTGCCAGCAGCGAGGGCTATAATTCACCCCTCCACTTT
d_call: TRBD2; clone_size: once; v_call: TRBV6-2/TRBV6-3; j_call: TRBJ2-5; cdr3_aa: CASTASGSPQETQYF; cdr3_nt: TGTGCCAGCACCGCTAGCGGGAGCCCCCAAGAGACCCAGTACTTC
d_call: TRBD2; clone_size: -; v_call: TRBV5-4; j_call: TRBJ2-7; cdr3_aa: CASSWGHLAVYEQYF; cdr3_nt: TGTGCCAGCAGCTGGGGTCACCTAGCGGTTTACGAGCAGTACTTC
d_call: TRBD1; clone_size: many; v_call: TRBV2; j_call: TRBJ2-5; cdr3_aa: CASSTGQQETQYF; cdr3_nt: TGTGCCAGCAGCACGGGACAGCAAGAGACCCAGTACTTC
d_call: -; clone_size: -; v_call: TRBV2; j_call: TRBJ2-6; cdr3_aa: CASSYEGIGANVLTF; cdr3_nt: TGTGCCAGCAGCTATGAGGGTATTGGGGCCAACGTCCTGACTTTC
d_call: -; clone_size: -; v_call: TRBV15; j_call: TRBJ2-3; cdr3_aa: CATSSLSGVTDTQYF; cdr3_nt: TGTGCCACCAGCAGTCTGAGCGGAGTAACAGATACGCAGTATTTT
d_call: TRBD2; clone_size: -; v_call: TRBV5-4; j_call: TRBJ2-7; cdr3_aa: CASSLGAGGIYEQYF; cdr3_nt: TGTGCCAGCAGCTTGGGAGCGGGAGGGATATACGAGCAGTACTTC